Presented here are 2 T cell receptor beta chains from one specimen sequenced in a study of identical twins (dated by TCRdb to the mid-2010s). Libraries were constructed by 5' RACE. TCRdb lists the instrument as Illumina HiSeq 2000. TCRdb reanalyzed the raw reads on its own, using fastp at Q25 for trimming and MiXCR for clone calling, and kept in-frame beta chains. Identical CDR3 protein sequences are pooled into one entry, listed with their most common genes and DNA. This sample comprises approximately 210,000 distinct CDR3 sequences, roughly 15% of them detected only once. 35% to 50% of the sample is taken by the ten largest. This sample was shared with a second study, whose subject was T cells expressing NK-cell markers.

The sequencing input was CD8+ T cells sorted from blood. These receptors were collected from a woman aged 18-30 years in good health.

The J gene is TRBJ2-7, the V gene TRBV2; D perhaps matches TRBD2 (5 bases). There are 11 residues in the CDR3. V lost 8 bases and J lost 5, with 10 bases in between. Germline CDR1 SNHLY, CDR2 FYNNEI. The CDR3 spells CASRGLDEQYF. Written as DNA, the CDR3 is TGTGCCAGCCGAGGGCTCGACGAGCAGTACTTC. Looking up the rest from reference TRBV2 and TRBJ2-7 gives the full variable domain: EPEVTQTPSHQVTQMGQEVILRCVPISNHLYFYWYRQILGQKVEFLVSFYNNEISEKSEIFDDQFSVERPDGSNFTLKIRSTKLEDSAMYFCASRGLDEQYFGPGTRLTVT.

There are a few counts of this clonotype. This rearrangement joins TRBV2 to TRBJ2-7, with a weak D call TRBD1 (6 bases). Germline CDR1 reads SNHLY; CDR2 reads FYNNEI. This CDR3 has 13 residues. V lost 7 bases, J lost 1 base, and 11 bases lay in between. CDR3 in amino acids: CASKKTGSYEQYF. As DNA, the CDR3 is TGTGCCAGCAAGAAGACAGGATCCTACGAGCAGTACTTC.